Below, 5 T cell receptor beta chains from the same sample are listed, as sequenced in a study of CD8 T cells in acute hepatitis C reinfection. Produced via immunoSEQ multiplex PCR; TCRdb's table is partial and in-frame only. The table lists around 36,000 clones, roughly 88% of them singletons. The time point: naive CD8 control sorted from an acute-time-point sample. Sequencing was carried out using naive CD8+ T cells from PBMCs. Receptors were obtained from a woman aged 18 to 35 who spontaneously cleared hepatitis C infection.

In its sample, this clone was seen a few times. The chain uses TRBV9 and TRBJ1-1, with 8 bases aligning to TRBD1. The CDR3 has 15 residues. Trimming took 3 bases from V and 1 from J; bases not matched to a gene: 5. CDR1 and CDR2 from the germline V gene are SGDLS and YYNGEE. The CDR3 DNA reads as TGTGCCAGCAGCGCTCCCGGGACAGGGAACACTGAAGCTTTCTTT. Amino acid sequence: CASSAPGTGNTEAFF.

This clone showed up just a few times. The chain combines TRBV27 with TRBJ1-1; D not certain. Trimming left V 6 bases short and J 2 bases short, with 7 bases between. This CDR3 has 12 residues. In germline, CDR1 is MNHEY, CDR2 SMNVEV (reference sequence). The CDR3 sequence: CASREGNTEAFF. CDR3 bases: TGTGCCAGCAGAGAGGGTAACACTGAAGCTTTCTTT.

This clone showed up just once. The chain links TRBV19 to TRBJ1-5; D remains ambiguous. The CDR3 length is 16 residues. The germline V gene encodes CDR1 LNHDA and CDR2 SQIVND (reference sequence). Trimming removed 3 bases at V and 0 bases at J, with 12 bases between. The CDR3 protein is CASSISAEYSNQPQHF. As DNA, the CDR3 is TGTGCCAGTAGTATTTCAGCAGAATATAGCAATCAGCCCCAGCATTTT.

J is TRBJ1-1 and V is TRBV27; a possible D gene is TRBD1 (5 bases). V was cut by 3 bases and J by 5 bases, with 13 bases left in between. This CDR3 is built from 14 residues. Germline-derived CDR1 and CDR2 are MNHEY and SMNVEV (reference sequence). CDR3 residues: CASSLGGGWTEAFF. The CDR3 DNA reads as TGTGCCAGCAGTTTGGGGGGAGGGTGGACTGAAGCTTTCTTT.

The count of this clone is one. The CDR3 protein is CASSHRDRPYNEQFF. The CDR3 region has the DNA TGTGCCAGCAGCCACCGGGACAGGCCCTACAATGAGCAGTTCTTC. The chain links TRBV7-9 to TRBJ2-1; 8 bases align to TRBD1. The V segment lost 5 bases and the J segment 2 bases; nucleotides outside the gene matches: 5. The CDR3 has 15 amino acids. Germline values: CDR1 SEHNR, CDR2 FQNEAQ (reference sequence). Supplemented by reference TRBV7-9 and TRBJ2-1, the full variable domain reads DTGVSQNPRHKITKRGQNVTFRCDPISEHNRLYWYRQTLGQGPEFLTYFQNEAQLEKSRLLSDRFSAERPKGSFSTLEIQRTEQGDSAMYLCASSHRDRPYNEQFFGPGTRLTVL.